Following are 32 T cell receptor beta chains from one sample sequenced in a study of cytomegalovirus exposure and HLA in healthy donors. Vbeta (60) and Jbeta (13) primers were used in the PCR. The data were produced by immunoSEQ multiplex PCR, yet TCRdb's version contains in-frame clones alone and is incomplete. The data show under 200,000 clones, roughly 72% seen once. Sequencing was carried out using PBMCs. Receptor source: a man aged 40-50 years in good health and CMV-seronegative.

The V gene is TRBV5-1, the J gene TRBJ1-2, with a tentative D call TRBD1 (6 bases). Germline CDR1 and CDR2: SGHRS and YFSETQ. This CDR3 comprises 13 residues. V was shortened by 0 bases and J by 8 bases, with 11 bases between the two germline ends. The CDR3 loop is CASSLEGVGGYTF. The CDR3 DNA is TGCGCCAGCAGCTTGGAGGGGGTTGGAGGCTACACCTTC.

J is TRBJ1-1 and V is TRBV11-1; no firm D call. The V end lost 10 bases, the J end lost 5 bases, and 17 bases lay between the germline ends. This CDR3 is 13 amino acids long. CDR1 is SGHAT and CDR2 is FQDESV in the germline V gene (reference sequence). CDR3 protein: CATRRAISTEAFF. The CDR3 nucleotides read TGTGCCACCCGAAGAGCAATATCGACTGAAGCTTTCTTT. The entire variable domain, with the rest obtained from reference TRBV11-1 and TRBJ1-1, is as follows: EAEVAQSPRYKITEKSQAVAFWCDPISGHATLYWYRQILGQGPELLVQFQDESVVDDSQLPKDRFSAERLKGVDSTLKIQPAELGDSAMYLCATRRAISTEAFFGQGTRLTVV.

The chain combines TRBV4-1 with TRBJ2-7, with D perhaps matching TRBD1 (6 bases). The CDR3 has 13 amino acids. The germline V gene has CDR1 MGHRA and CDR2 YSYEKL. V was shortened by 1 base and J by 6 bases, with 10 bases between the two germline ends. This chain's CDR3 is CASSQGDIGEQYF. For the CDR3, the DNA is TGCGCCAGCAGCCAAGGGGACATAGGCGAGCAGTACTTC.

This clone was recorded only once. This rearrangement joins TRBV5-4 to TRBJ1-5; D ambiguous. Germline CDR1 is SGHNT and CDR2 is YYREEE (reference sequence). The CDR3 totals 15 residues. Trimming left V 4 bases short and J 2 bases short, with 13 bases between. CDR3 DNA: TGTGCCAGCAGCCTTCGGGGTCAAGGCAATCAGCCCCAGCATTTT. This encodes CASSLRGQGNQPQHF.

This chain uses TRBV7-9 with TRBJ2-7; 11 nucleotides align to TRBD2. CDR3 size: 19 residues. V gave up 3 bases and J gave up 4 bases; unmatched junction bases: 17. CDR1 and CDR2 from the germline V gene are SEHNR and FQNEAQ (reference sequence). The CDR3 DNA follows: TGTGCCAGCAGCTTTACTAGCGGGAGAGGAGCCCACTCCTCGTACGAGCAGTACTTC. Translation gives CASSFTSGRGAHSSYEQYF.

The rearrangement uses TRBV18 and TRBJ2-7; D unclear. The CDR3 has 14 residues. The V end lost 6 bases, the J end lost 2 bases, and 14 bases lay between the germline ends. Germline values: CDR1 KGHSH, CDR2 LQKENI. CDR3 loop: CASSLEALTYEQYF. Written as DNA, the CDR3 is TGTGCCAGCTCTCTCGAGGCGCTAACCTACGAGCAGTACTTC.

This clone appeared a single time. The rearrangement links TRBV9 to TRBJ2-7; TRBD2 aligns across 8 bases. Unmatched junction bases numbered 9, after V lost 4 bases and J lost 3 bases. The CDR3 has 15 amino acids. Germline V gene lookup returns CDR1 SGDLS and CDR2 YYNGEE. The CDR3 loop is CASSLSAGGLYEQYF. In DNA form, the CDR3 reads TGTGCCAGCAGCCTCTCGGCGGGAGGCCTCTACGAGCAGTACTTC.

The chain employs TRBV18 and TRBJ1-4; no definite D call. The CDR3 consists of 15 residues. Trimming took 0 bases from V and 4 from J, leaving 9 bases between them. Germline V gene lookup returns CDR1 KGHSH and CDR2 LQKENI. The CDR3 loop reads CASSPPWSGNEKLFF. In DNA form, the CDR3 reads TGTGCCAGCTCACCACCGTGGTCGGGTAATGAAAAACTGTTTTTT.

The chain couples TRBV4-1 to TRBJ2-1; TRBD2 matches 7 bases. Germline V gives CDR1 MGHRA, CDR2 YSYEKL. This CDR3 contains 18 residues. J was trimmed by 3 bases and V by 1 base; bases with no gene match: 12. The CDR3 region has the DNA TGCGCCAGCAGCCAAGGGAGCTTCCGGGACTATTACTACAATGAGCAGTTCTTC. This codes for CASSQGSFRDYYYNEQFF.

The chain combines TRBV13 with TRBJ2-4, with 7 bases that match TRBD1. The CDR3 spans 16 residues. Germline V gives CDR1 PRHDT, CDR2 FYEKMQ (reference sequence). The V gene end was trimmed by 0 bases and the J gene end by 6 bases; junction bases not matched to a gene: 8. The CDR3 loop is CASSLGRTGPANIQYF. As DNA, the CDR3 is TGTGCCAGCAGCTTAGGCCGGACAGGTCCGGCAAACATTCAGTACTTC.

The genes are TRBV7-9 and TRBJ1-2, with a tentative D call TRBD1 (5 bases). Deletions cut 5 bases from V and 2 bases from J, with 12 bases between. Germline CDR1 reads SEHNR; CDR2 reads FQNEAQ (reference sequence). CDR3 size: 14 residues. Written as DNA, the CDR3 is TGTGCCAGCAGCGCCCCCGGGGGGAACTATGGCTACACCTTC. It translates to CASSAPGGNYGYTF.

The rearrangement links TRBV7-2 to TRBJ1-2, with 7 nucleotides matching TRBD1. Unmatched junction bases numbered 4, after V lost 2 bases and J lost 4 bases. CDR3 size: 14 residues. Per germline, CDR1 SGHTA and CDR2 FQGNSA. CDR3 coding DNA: TGTGCCAGCAGCTTACTGGGACAGCCCTATGGCTACACCTTC. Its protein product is CASSLLGQPYGYTF.

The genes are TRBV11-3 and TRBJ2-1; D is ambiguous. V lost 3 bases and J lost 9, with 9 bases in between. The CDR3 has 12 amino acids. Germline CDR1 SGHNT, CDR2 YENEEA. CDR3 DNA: TGTGCCAGCAGCTTTGTGAGAAGTGAGCAGTTCTTC. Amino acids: CASSFVRSEQFF.

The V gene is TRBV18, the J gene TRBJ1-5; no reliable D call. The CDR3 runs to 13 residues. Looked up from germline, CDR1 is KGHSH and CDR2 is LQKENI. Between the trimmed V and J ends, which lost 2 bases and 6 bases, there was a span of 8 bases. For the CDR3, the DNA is TGTGCCAGCTCACCATCGGCGGGTCAGCCCCAGCATTTT. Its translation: CASSPSAGQPQHF.

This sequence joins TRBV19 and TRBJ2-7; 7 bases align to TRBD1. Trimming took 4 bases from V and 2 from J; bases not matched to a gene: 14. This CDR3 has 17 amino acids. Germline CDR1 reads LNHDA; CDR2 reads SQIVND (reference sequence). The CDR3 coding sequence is TGTGCCAGTAGTAGGGCCTCTGAGGGGACAGAAACCTACGAGCAGTACTTC. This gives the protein CASSRASEGTETYEQYF.

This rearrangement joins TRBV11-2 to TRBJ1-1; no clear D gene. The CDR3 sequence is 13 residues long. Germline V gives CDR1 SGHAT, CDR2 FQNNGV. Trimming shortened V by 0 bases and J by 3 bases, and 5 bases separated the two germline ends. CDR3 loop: CASSLDGDTEAFF. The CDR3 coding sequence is TGTGCCAGCAGCTTAGACGGGGACACTGAAGCTTTCTTT.

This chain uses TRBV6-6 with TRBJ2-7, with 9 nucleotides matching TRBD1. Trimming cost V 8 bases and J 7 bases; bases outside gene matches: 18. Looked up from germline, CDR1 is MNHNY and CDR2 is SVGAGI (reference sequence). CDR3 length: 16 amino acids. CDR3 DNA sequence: TGTGCCAGCGGGAGCCTGGGGACAGGGCGATCACAGGAGCAGTACGTC. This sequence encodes CASGSLGTGRSQEQYV.

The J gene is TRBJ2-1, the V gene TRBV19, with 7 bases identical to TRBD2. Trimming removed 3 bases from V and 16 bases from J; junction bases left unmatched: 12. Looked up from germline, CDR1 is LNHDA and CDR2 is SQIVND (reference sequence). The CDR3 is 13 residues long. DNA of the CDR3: TGTGCCAGTAGTATTAATCTGGCGGGAGAGGAATTCTTC. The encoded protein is CASSINLAGEEFF.

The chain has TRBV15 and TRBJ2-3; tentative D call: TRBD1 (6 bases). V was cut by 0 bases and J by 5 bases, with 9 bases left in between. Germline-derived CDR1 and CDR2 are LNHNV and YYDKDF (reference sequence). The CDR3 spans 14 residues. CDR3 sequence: CATSREEGEDTQYF. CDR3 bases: TGTGCCACCAGCAGAGAAGAGGGGGAAGATACGCAGTATTTT.

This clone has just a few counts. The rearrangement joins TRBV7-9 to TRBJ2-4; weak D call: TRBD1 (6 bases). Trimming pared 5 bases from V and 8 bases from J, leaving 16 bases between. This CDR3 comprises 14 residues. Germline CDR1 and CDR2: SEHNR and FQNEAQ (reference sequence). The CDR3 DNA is TGTGCCAGCAGCCAAAACAGGGACAACCACATTCAGTACTTC. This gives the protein CASSQNRDNHIQYF.

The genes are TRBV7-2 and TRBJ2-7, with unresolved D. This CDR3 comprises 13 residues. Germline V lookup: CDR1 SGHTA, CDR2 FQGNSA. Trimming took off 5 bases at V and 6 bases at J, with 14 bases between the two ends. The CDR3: CASSATNVAEQYV. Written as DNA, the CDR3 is TGTGCCAGCAGCGCCACTAATGTGGCCGAGCAGTACGTC.

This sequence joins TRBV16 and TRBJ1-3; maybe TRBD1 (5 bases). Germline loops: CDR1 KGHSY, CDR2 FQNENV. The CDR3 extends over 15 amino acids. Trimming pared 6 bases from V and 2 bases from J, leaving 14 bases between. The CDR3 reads CASRQVDSTGNTIYF. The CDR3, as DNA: TGTGCCAGCAGACAAGTCGACAGTACTGGAAACACCATATATTTT.

Here the CDR3 reads CASSLSYRRANTEAFF. In DNA, the CDR3 is TGTGCCAGCAGCTTGAGTTACCGCAGGGCGAACACTGAAGCTTTCTTT. V gene TRBV5-8 combines with J gene TRBJ1-1; perhaps TRBD1 as D (5 bases). This CDR3 is built from 16 residues. CDR1 SGHTS and CDR2 YDEGEE come from the germline V gene. The germline V and J ends were trimmed by 1 base and 1 base, with 14 bases remaining between them.

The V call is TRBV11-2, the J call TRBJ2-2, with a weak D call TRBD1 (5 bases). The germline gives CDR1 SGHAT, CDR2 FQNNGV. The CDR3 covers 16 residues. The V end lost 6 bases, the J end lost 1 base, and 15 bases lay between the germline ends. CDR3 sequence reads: CASSWRQIQNTGELFF. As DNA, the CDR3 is TGTGCCAGCAGTTGGCGACAGATACAGAACACCGGGGAGCTGTTTTTT.

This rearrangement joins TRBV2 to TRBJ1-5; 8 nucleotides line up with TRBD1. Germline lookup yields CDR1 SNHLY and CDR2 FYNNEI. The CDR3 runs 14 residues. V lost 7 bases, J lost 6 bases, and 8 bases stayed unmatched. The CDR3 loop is CASTDDRGSQPQHF. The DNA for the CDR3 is TGTGCCAGCACCGACGACAGGGGTAGTCAGCCCCAGCATTTT. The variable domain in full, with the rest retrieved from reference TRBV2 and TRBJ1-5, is EPEVTQTPSHQVTQMGQEVILRCVPISNHLYFYWYRQILGQKVEFLVSFYNNEISEKSEIFDDQFSVERPDGSNFTLKIRSTKLEDSAMYFCASTDDRGSQPQHFGDGTRLSIL.

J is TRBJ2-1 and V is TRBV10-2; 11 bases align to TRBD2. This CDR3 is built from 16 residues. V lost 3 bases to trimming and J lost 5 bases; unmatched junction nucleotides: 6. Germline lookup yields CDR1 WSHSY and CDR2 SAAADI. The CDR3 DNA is TGCGCCAGCAGTGAAAGGGTGGGACTAGCGGACAATGAGCAGTTCTTC. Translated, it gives CASSERVGLADNEQFF.

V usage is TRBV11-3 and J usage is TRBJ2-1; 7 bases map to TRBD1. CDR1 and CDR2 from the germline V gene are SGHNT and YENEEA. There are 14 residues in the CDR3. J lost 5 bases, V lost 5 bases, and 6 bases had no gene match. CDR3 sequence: CASSLGQSNNEQFF. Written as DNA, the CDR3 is TGTGCCAGCAGCCTGGGACAGAGCAACAATGAGCAGTTCTTC.

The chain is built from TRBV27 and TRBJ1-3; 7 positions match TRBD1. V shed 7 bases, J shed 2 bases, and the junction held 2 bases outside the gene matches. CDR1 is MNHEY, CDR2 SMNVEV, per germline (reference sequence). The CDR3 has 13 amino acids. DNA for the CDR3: TGTGCCAGCACTACAGGGGCTGGAAACACCATATATTTT. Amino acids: CASTTGAGNTIYF.

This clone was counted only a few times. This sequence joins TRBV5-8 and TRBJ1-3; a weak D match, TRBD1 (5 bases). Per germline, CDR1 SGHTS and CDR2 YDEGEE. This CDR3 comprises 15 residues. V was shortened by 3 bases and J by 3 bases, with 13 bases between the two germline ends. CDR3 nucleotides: TGTGCCAGCAGCTCGGGACTATTGAGTGGAAACACCATATATTTT. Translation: CASSSGLLSGNTIYF.

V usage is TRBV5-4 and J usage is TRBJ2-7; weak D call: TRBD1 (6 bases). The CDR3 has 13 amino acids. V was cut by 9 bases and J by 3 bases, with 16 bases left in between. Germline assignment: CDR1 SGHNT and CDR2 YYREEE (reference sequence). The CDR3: CATNRGTSYEQYF. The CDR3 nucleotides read TGTGCCACCAATCGTGGGACAAGCTACGAGCAGTACTTC.

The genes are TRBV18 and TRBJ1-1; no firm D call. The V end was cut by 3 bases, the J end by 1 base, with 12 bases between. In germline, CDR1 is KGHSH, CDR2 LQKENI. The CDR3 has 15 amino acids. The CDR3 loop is CASSPVRGGNTEAFF. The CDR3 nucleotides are TGTGCCAGCTCACCCGTACGGGGAGGGAACACTGAAGCTTTCTTT.

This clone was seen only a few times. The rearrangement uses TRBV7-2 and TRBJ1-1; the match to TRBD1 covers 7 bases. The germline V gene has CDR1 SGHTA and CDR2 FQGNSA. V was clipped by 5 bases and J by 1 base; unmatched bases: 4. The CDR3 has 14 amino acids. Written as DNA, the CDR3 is TGTGCCAGCAGCCTAGACAGGGCGAACACTGAAGCTTTCTTT. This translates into CASSLDRANTEAFF.